This entry lists 7 T cell receptor beta chains sequenced from one sample in a study of blood T cell repertoires in COVID-19. Sequencing used immunoSEQ multiplex PCR; TCRdb keeps in-frame clones, though not all of them. The sample has 200,000 to 300,000 clones, roughly nine tenths seen once; the top ten hold roughly 2.6%. The sequenced sample was PBMCs or T cells enriched from blood (not recorded which). Source of these receptors: a woman in her late teens or twenties who had recovered from COVID-19.

This rearrangement joins TRBV7-8 to TRBJ2-1, with a weak D call TRBD2 (6 bases). This CDR3 contains 14 residues. Deletions cut 3 bases from V and 2 bases from J, with 8 bases between. From germline, CDR1 is SGHVS and CDR2 FQNEAQ. The CDR3 DNA sequence: TGTGCCAGCAGCTTGCGGGAAGCCTACAATGAGCAGTTCTTC. Protein sequence: CASSLREAYNEQFF.

The rearrangement joins TRBV29-1 to TRBJ2-1; possible D gene TRBD2, 5 bases. Trimming removed 8 bases at V and 0 bases at J, with 14 bases between. The CDR3 is 14 residues long. Germline-derived CDR1 and CDR2 are SQVTM and ANQGSEA. The CDR3 DNA reads as TGCAGCCTGAGCGGCTGGGCCTCCTACAATGAGCAGTTCTTC. Protein product: CSLSGWASYNEQFF.

The V and J genes are TRBV4-1 and TRBJ2-7; 8 bases are shared with TRBD1. Germline CDR1 and CDR2: MGHRA and YSYEKL. The V segment lost 3 bases and the J segment 3 bases; nucleotides outside the gene matches: 7. This CDR3 is built from 15 residues. CDR3 region: CASSQPTGGFYEQYF. DNA of the CDR3: TGCGCCAGCAGCCAGCCTACAGGGGGGTTCTACGAGCAGTACTTC.

This clone was recorded a few times. The chain is built from TRBV4-1 and TRBJ1-2; D call uncertain. Germline V gives CDR1 MGHRA, CDR2 YSYEKL. The CDR3 contains 14 residues. Trimming took off 0 bases at V and 4 bases at J, with 9 bases between the two ends. The CDR3 sequence: CASSQDSSIYGYTF. In DNA form, the CDR3 reads TGCGCCAGCAGCCAAGATTCGAGTATCTATGGCTACACCTTC.

The chain uses TRBV12-3 or TRBV12-4 and TRBJ1-4; 9 bases are shared with TRBD1. J was trimmed by 14 bases and V by 1 base; bases with no gene match: 5. This CDR3 is 13 amino acids long. CDR3: CASSLGGTGPLFF. In nucleotides, the CDR3 is TGTGCCAGCAGTTTAGGAGGGACAGGGCCCCTGTTTTTT.

The genes are TRBV29-1 and TRBJ1-5; 11 bases map to TRBD1. The V gene end was trimmed by 4 bases and the J gene end by 4 bases; junction bases not matched to a gene: 0. This CDR3 has 13 residues. Germline V gives CDR1 SQVTM, CDR2 ANQGSEA. CDR3 in amino acids: CSVGDRGNQPQHF. DNA for the CDR3: TGCAGCGTTGGGGACAGGGGGAATCAGCCCCAGCATTTT.

The V and J genes are TRBV7-9 and TRBJ2-7; TRBD1 matches 8 bases. With V trimmed by 4 bases and J by 5 bases, 7 bases remained unmatched. There are 14 residues in the CDR3. CDR1 is SEHNR and CDR2 is FQNEAQ in the germline V gene (reference sequence). CDR3 nucleotide sequence: TGTGCCAGCAGCTCGGGACAGGCCCCCCACGAGCAGTACTTC. Its protein is CASSSGQAPHEQYF. Variable domain in full (rest from reference TRBV7-9 and TRBJ2-7): DTGVSQNPRHKITKRGQNVTFRCDPISEHNRLYWYRQTLGQGPEFLTYFQNEAQLEKSRLLSDRFSAERPKGSFSTLEIQRTEQGDSAMYLCASSSGQAPHEQYFGPGTRLTVT.